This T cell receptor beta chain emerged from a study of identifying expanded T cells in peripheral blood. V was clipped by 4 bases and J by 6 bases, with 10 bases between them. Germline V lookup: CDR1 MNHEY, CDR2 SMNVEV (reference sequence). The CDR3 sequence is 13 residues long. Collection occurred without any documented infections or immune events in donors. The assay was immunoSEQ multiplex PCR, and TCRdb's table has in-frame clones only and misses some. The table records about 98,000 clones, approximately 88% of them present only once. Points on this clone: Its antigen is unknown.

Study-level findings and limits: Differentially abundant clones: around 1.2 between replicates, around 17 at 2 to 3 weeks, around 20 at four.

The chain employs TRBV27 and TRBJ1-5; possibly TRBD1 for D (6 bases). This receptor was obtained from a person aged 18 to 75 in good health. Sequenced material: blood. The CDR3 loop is CASSWGRGQPQHF. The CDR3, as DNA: TGTGCCAGCAGTTGGGGGCGCGGTCAGCCCCAGCATTTT.